The 29 T cell receptor beta chains below were found in one sample sequenced in a study of shared clonotypes between healthy human individuals. The repertoire was sequenced with immunoSEQ multiplex PCR; TCRdb's copy has only in-frame clones and lacks some. The sample has approximately 980,000 clones; around three quarters are singletons. The source material was memory CD4+ T cells sorted from blood. Regarding subset: CD45RA-negative fraction. Receptors were obtained from a man younger than 35 in good health.

This clone came up a few times. The rearrangement links TRBV10-3 to TRBJ2-7, with D possibly TRBD2 on 6 matching bases. The germline V gene has CDR1 ENHRY and CDR2 SYGVKD. V lost 4 bases, J lost 5 bases, and 15 bases lay in between. The CDR3 contains 14 residues. DNA of the CDR3: TGTGCCATCAGTGGGGGGACTCTGATCGACGAGCAGTACTTC. Translated: CAISGGTLIDEQYF.

The CDR3 sequence is CAISDSNREQYF. The CDR3 DNA reads TGTGCCATCAGTGATTCAAATCGCGAGCAGTACTTC. This chain uses TRBV10-3 with TRBJ2-7; D gene uncertain. The V end was cut by 3 bases, the J end by 6 bases, with 9 bases between. Germline CDR1 is ENHRY and CDR2 is SYGVKD. CDR3 size: 12 residues.

As regards this clone: The junction does not match germline at one end; this may be a read error. This chain links TRBV7-7 with TRBJ2-6; no clear D. The CDR3 consists of 14 residues. In germline, CDR1 is SSHAT, CDR2 FNYEAQ (reference sequence). CDR3 sequence reads: CASSPSSGANVLTF. In DNA, the CDR3 is TGTGCTAGCAGCCCTAGCTCTGGGGCCAACGTCCTGACTTTC.

This chain links TRBV30 with TRBJ1-6; 8 nucleotides agree with TRBD1. Trimming took 1 base from V and 7 from J; bases not matched to a gene: 6. The CDR3 is made up of 15 amino acids. Germline CDR1 is GTSNPN and CDR2 is SVGIG (reference sequence). This chain's CDR3 is CAWSAGQGLNSPLHF. The CDR3 DNA is TGTGCCTGGAGTGCCGGACAGGGCCTAAATTCACCCCTCCACTTT.

This chain links TRBV7-3 with TRBJ2-3, with TRBD2 matching 10 bases. The ends lost 5 bases at V and 1 base at J; junction bases unmatched: 3. Per the germline V gene, CDR1 is SGHTA and CDR2 is FQGTGA. The CDR3 is made up of 15 amino acids. CDR3 loop: CASSPLAGGTDTQYF. CDR3 in DNA: TGTGCCAGCAGCCCTCTAGCGGGGGGCACAGATACGCAGTATTTT.

V and J are TRBV29-1 and TRBJ2-3; D ambiguous. Trimming took 2 bases from V and 2 from J, leaving 5 bases between them. Germline-derived CDR1 and CDR2 are SQVTM and ANQGSEA. CDR3 length equals 12 residues. CDR3 sequence: CSVETDTDTQYF. The CDR3 DNA follows: TGCAGCGTTGAAACCGACACAGATACGCAGTATTTT.

Comment on this clone: Other DNA variants within this sample encode the same CDR3. The genes are TRBV4-3 and TRBJ2-1; a possible D gene is TRBD1 (5 bases). The CDR3 is 14 amino acids. Deletions cut 4 bases from V and 3 bases from J, with 10 bases between. CDR1 is LGHNA and CDR2 is YSLEER in the germline V gene. The CDR3 bases are TGCGCCAGCAGCCGCACAGGTAGCTACAATGAGCAGTTCTTC. Translating gives CASSRTGSYNEQFF.

The J gene is TRBJ1-6, the V gene TRBV10-3; D is unresolved. Deletions cut 2 bases from V and 0 bases from J, with 11 bases between. CDR1 and CDR2 from the germline V gene are ENHRY and SYGVKD. CDR3 size: 17 residues. The CDR3 loop is CAISESNPSSYNSPLHF. The CDR3 DNA sequence: TGTGCCATCAGTGAGAGCAACCCGAGCTCCTATAATTCACCCCTCCACTTT.

The rearrangement links TRBV6-4 to TRBJ1-2, with D unclear. The CDR3 covers 15 residues. Germline V lookup: CDR1 MRHNA, CDR2 SNTAGT. Trimming shortened V by 0 bases and J by 2 bases, and 10 bases separated the two germline ends. The CDR3 bases are TGTGCCAGCAGTGACTCCGCAGGCGGCAACTATGGCTACACCTTC. As protein: CASSDSAGGNYGYTF.

Note on this clone: Other DNA sequences in the sample encode the same CDR3. This chain links TRBV19 with TRBJ2-3, with D unclear. Trimming removed 2 bases at V and 3 bases at J, with 6 bases between. The CDR3 spans 13 residues. Germline assignment: CDR1 LNHDA and CDR2 SQIVND (reference sequence). The CDR3 reads CASSILGTDTQYF. For the CDR3, the DNA is TGTGCCAGTAGTATATTGGGTACAGATACGCAGTATTTT. Looking up the rest from reference TRBV19 and TRBJ2-3 gives the full variable domain: DGGITQSPKYLFRKEGQNVTLSCEQNLNHDAMYWYRQDPGQGLRLIYYSQIVNDFQKGDIAEGYSVSREKKESFPLTVTSAQKNPTAFYLCASSILGTDTQYFGPGTRLTVL.

The chain employs TRBV29-1 and TRBJ2-1; TRBD2 is a possible D gene (6 bases). V lost 6 bases and J 6 bases, leaving 18 bases between the germline ends. CDR1 and CDR2 from the germline V gene are SQVTM and ANQGSEA. This CDR3 contains 14 residues. The CDR3 DNA reads TGCAGCGTGTTGAGCGTCGAGGAGGGCAATGAGCAGTTCTTC. Amino acids: CSVLSVEEGNEQFF.

This clone was detected once. This sequence joins TRBV5-6 and TRBJ1-1; 10 bases map to TRBD1. The germline V gene encodes CDR1 SGHDT and CDR2 YYEEEE. After removal of 4 bases from V and 2 bases from J, the junction contained 5 bases not matched to a gene. The CDR3 runs to 15 residues. The CDR3 region has the DNA TGTGCCAGCAGCGCAAGGGACAGGGGCAACACTGAAGCTTTCTTT. The encoded protein is CASSARDRGNTEAFF. The full variable domain, with the rest looked up from reference TRBV5-6 and TRBJ1-1, is DAGVTQSPTHLIKTRGQQVTLRCSPKSGHDTVSWYQQALGQGPQFIFQYYEEEERQRGNFPDRFSGHQFPNYSSELNVNALLLGDSALYLCASSARDRGNTEAFFGQGTRLTVV.

The rearrangement links TRBV4-2 to TRBJ1-6; 9 positions match TRBD1. CDR1 LGHNA and CDR2 YNFKEQ come from the germline V gene. The ends lost 4 bases at V and 10 bases at J; junction bases unmatched: 11. The CDR3 loop spans 16 amino acids. The CDR3 spells CASSPQDRGAGSPLHF. As DNA, the CDR3 is TGTGCCAGCAGCCCCCAGGACAGGGGAGCTGGATCACCCCTCCACTTT.

The chain has TRBV12-5 and TRBJ1-5, with unresolved D. This CDR3 is built from 12 residues. Trimming left V 3 bases short and J 6 bases short, with 6 bases between. CDR1 LGHNT and CDR2 FRNRAP come from the germline V gene. The CDR3 region has the DNA TGTGCTAGTGGTTTAGATCGTCAGCCCCAGCATTTT. As protein: CASGLDRQPQHF.

This sequence joins TRBV7-9 and TRBJ1-4; 10 bases line up with TRBD1. Germline CDR1 and CDR2: SEHNR and FQNEAQ (reference sequence). The CDR3 runs 16 residues. Trimming cost V 0 bases and J 8 bases; bases outside gene matches: 6. CDR3 protein: CASSLAGTGEREKLFF. CDR3 bases: TGTGCCAGCAGCTTAGCCGGGACAGGGGAAAGGGAAAAACTGTTTTTT.

V is TRBV19 and J is TRBJ2-2, with TRBD2 as a possible D gene (6 bases). CDR1 is LNHDA and CDR2 is SQIVND in the germline V gene (reference sequence). The V end lost 5 bases, the J end lost 4 bases, and 17 bases lay between the germline ends. The CDR3 extends over 16 amino acids. CDR3 nucleotides: TGTGCCAGTAGTCCCCACCGGGACTTGGTCACCGGGGAGCTGTTTTTT. It specifies CASSPHRDLVTGELFF. Full variable domain (rest looked up from reference TRBV19 and TRBJ2-2): DGGITQSPKYLFRKEGQNVTLSCEQNLNHDAMYWYRQDPGQGLRLIYYSQIVNDFQKGDIAEGYSVSREKKESFPLTVTSAQKNPTAFYLCASSPHRDLVTGELFFGEGSRLTVL.

The chain couples TRBV6-4 to TRBJ2-7; 9 nucleotides align to TRBD1. The ends lost 7 bases at V and 5 bases at J; junction bases unmatched: 9. The germline V gene encodes CDR1 MRHNA and CDR2 SNTAGT. This CDR3 region has 14 residues. In DNA form, the CDR3 reads TGTGCCAGCATCGCGGGACAGGGCCCCCACGAGCAGTACTTC. Protein sequence: CASIAGQGPHEQYF.

The chain uses TRBV30 and TRBJ2-7; a possible D gene is TRBD2 (6 bases). This CDR3 is 15 amino acids long. Trimming pared 3 bases from V and 4 bases from J, leaving 19 bases between. Germline V gene data show CDR1 as GTSNPN and CDR2 as SVGIG (reference sequence). The chain's CDR3 is CAWRRGSRVRYEQYF. CDR3 coding DNA: TGTGCCTGGAGACGGGGGTCGCGGGTCCGGTACGAGCAGTACTTC.

V gene TRBV5-1 combines with J gene TRBJ1-3; TRBD1 agrees at 8 bases. This CDR3 region has 14 residues. Germline CDR1 and CDR2: SGHRS and YFSETQ. Germline trimming cut 3 bases from V and 8 bases from J; bases unmatched to any gene: 7. The CDR3 protein is CASSSNTGGDTIYF. The CDR3 DNA reads as TGCGCCAGCAGCTCGAACACAGGGGGGGACACCATATATTTT.

The chain has TRBV5-6 and TRBJ2-3; 12 bases line up with TRBD2. With 6 bases clipped from V and 4 bases from J, the junction kept 12 bases outside the gene matches. The CDR3 extends over 17 amino acids. Per germline, CDR1 SGHDT and CDR2 YYEEEE. Here the CDR3 reads CASIAGLAGSSADTQYF. In DNA, the CDR3 is TGTGCCAGCATCGCCGGACTAGCGGGATCCTCGGCAGATACGCAGTATTTT.

The rearrangement uses TRBV7-2 and TRBJ1-4; D is unresolved. V lost 1 base to trimming and J lost 8 bases, with 11 bases between them. The length of the CDR3 is 14 residues. The germline gives CDR1 SGHTA, CDR2 FQGNSA. For the CDR3, the DNA is TGTGCCAGCAGCTTAGGTACTACAGTCGAAAAACTGTTTTTT. This sequence encodes CASSLGTTVEKLFF.

The rearrangement joins TRBV5-1 to TRBJ1-1; 9 positions agree with TRBD1. This CDR3 contains 14 residues. From germline, CDR1 is SGHRS and CDR2 YFSETQ. V trimming: 4 bases; J trimming: 3 bases; junction bases outside the gene matches: 4. CDR3 nucleotide sequence: TGCGCCAGCAGCCTCACAGGGGGCGACACTGAAGCTTTCTTT. Encoded protein: CASSLTGGDTEAFF.

This clone appeared many times. The chain employs TRBV2 and TRBJ1-4; D is possibly TRBD1 (5 bases). V lost 2 bases and J lost 5, with 6 bases in between. Germline V gives CDR1 SNHLY, CDR2 FYNNEI. The CDR3 is 13 amino acids. CDR3: CASSERGNEKLFF. CDR3 nucleotide sequence: TGTGCCAGCAGTGAACGGGGGAATGAAAAACTGTTTTTT.

This clone was seen just once. The chain links TRBV7-2 to TRBJ1-2, with a weak D call TRBD1 (6 bases). Germline V gene lookup returns CDR1 SGHTA and CDR2 FQGNSA. V was cut by 3 bases and J by 5 bases, with 10 bases left in between. The CDR3 runs 13 residues. The CDR3 protein is CASSFQGRYGYTF. The CDR3 bases are TGTGCCAGCAGCTTTCAGGGGCGGTATGGCTACACCTTC.

This sequence joins TRBV2 and TRBJ2-5; possibly TRBD1 for D (6 bases). The ends were cut back, 5 bases at V and 6 bases at J, with 10 bases in the middle. The CDR3 has 12 amino acids. The germline V gene has CDR1 SNHLY and CDR2 FYNNEI. CDR3 protein: CASSRTAQTQYF. CDR3 sequence (DNA): TGTGCCAGCAGTAGGACAGCCCAGACCCAGTACTTC.

V and J are TRBV5-4 and TRBJ1-4; a weak D match, TRBD1 (6 bases). The V end lost 3 bases, the J end lost 6 bases, and 21 bases lay between the germline ends. The CDR3 loop spans 17 amino acids. Germline CDR1 and CDR2: SGHNT and YYREEE (reference sequence). The CDR3 region has the DNA TGTGCCAGCAGCTCCAGGGGTTTCGGGGGAGAGGATGAAAAACTGTTTTTT. The encoded protein is CASSSRGFGGEDEKLFF. The full variable domain, in which reference TRBV5-4 and TRBJ1-4 provide the parts outside the CDR3, is ETGVTQSPTHLIKTRGQQVTLRCSSQSGHNTVSWYQQALGQGPQFIFQYYREEENGRGNFPPRFSGLQFPNYSSELNVNALELDDSALYLCASSSRGFGGEDEKLFFGSGTQLSVL.

In its sample, this clone was seen once. The chain uses TRBV29-1 and TRBJ2-1; D remains ambiguous. The CDR3 runs 12 residues. Trimming pared 0 bases from V and 15 bases from J, leaving 15 bases between. Germline V lookup: CDR1 SQVTM, CDR2 ANQGSEA. CDR3 region: CSVEDPGNKAFF. Here the CDR3 DNA reads TGCAGCGTTGAAGATCCAGGCAACAAGGCGTTCTTC.

This clone was observed a handful of times. The chain employs TRBV5-1 and TRBJ1-1; D is ambiguous. V dropped 9 bases and J dropped 1 base, with 13 bases sitting between them. The CDR3 runs 13 residues. Germline CDR1 is SGHRS and CDR2 is YFSETQ. Written as DNA, the CDR3 is TGCGCCACCAAACTAACTCCGAACACTGAAGCTTTCTTT. Translated, it gives CATKLTPNTEAFF.

In this sample, this clone turned up once. CDR3 sequence reads: CASSPGQGVAFYGYTF. The CDR3 bases are TGTGCCAGCAGCCCGGGACAGGGGGTCGCCTTCTATGGCTACACCTTC. The gene calls are TRBV5-6 and TRBJ1-2; 11 bases fit TRBD1. The V and J ends lost 4 bases and 4 bases, in that order; junction bases with no gene match: 9. This CDR3 region has 16 residues. CDR1 is SGHDT, CDR2 YYEEEE, per germline.